Each of the 6 T cell receptor beta chains below was sequenced from the same sample in a study of tumor-infiltrating lymphocytes in localized non-small cell lung cancer. The table came from immunoSEQ multiplex PCR; TCRdb's copy has only in-frame clones and leaves some out. This table has about 9,800 clones, around 70% appearing once. The sequenced sample was lung tumor tissue. These receptors were taken from a human donor with non-small cell lung cancer.

This chain links TRBV9 with TRBJ2-6, with D perhaps matching TRBD1 (5 bases). Germline V lookup: CDR1 SGDLS, CDR2 YYNGEE. Trimming pared 0 bases from V and 2 bases from J, leaving 12 bases between. This CDR3 contains 17 residues. The CDR3 sequence: CASSVGGSVAGANVLTF. For the CDR3, the DNA is TGTGCCAGCAGCGTAGGGGGCAGTGTGGCTGGGGCCAACGTCCTGACTTTC.

The chain recombines TRBV6-1 with TRBJ1-5; D gene ambiguous. The germline CDR1 and CDR2 sequences are MNHNS and SASEGT. The CDR3 has 12 amino acids. V lost 2 bases to trimming and J lost 5 bases, with 4 bases between them. CDR3 loop: CASSEQDQPQHF. The CDR3 region has the DNA TGTGCCAGCAGTGAACAGGATCAGCCCCAGCATTTT.

The rearrangement joins TRBV5-5 to TRBJ1-2, with D possibly being TRBD1 (5 bases). The length of the CDR3 is 16 residues. Germline CDR1 SGHKS, CDR2 YYEKEE (reference sequence). V lost 3 bases and J lost 8, with 23 bases in between. The CDR3 protein is CASSSREDTGRGGYTF. The DNA of the CDR3 is TGTGCCAGCAGCTCGCGGGAAGACACAGGTCGTGGGGGCTACACCTTC.

The chain couples TRBV9 to TRBJ2-1, with 7 bases that match TRBD1. The germline CDR1 and CDR2 sequences are SGDLS and YYNGEE. After removal of 2 bases from V and 8 bases from J, the junction contained 13 bases not matched to a gene. There are 16 residues in the CDR3. The CDR3 coding sequence is TGTGCCAGCAGCGTCGGCAGGGGGATGTCATTCGATGAGCAGTTCTTC. Protein: CASSVGRGMSFDEQFF. The complete variable domain, with remaining parts taken from reference TRBV9 and TRBJ2-1, reads DSGVTQTPKHLITATGQRVTLRCSPRSGDLSVYWYQQSLDQGLQFLIQYYNGEERAKGNILERFSAQQFPDLHSELNLSSLELGDSALYFCASSVGRGMSFDEQFFGPGTRLTVL.

The V and J genes are TRBV29-1 and TRBJ1-3, with no clear D. CDR3 length equals 13 residues. CDR1 and CDR2 (germline): SQVTM, ANQGSEA. V lost 7 bases to trimming and J lost 2 bases, with 12 bases between them. The CDR3 spells CSAAVGAGNTIYF. The CDR3 DNA follows: TGCAGCGCTGCCGTAGGAGCTGGAAACACCATATATTTT.

The chain uses TRBV9 and TRBJ2-7; D remains unclear. With 2 bases removed from V and 4 bases from J, the gap between germline ends came to 16 bases. The V gene's germline CDR1 is SGDLS and CDR2 YYNGEE. This CDR3 region has 15 residues. The CDR3 region is CASSVYETPRYEQYF. CDR3 in DNA: TGTGCCAGCAGCGTGTACGAGACCCCACGGTACGAGCAGTACTTC.